These 8 T cell receptor beta chains originate from one sample sequenced in a study of T-cell memory formation after mild COVID-19. TCRdb called the 5' RACE reads again in MiXCR, with one record for every CDR3 protein. Among 350,000 to 450,000 distinct CDR3 sequences listed, approximately 15% were seen once. Sequences were obtained from PBMCs or a T cell subset sorted from them (not recorded which). The origin of the receptors is a man younger than 30 who had mild COVID-19 (a few samples of this study predate the infection). Cell type and time point are not known.

The V and J genes are TRBV20-1 and TRBJ2-1; D is tentatively TRBD1 or TRBD2 (5 bases each). V was shortened by 6 bases and J by 0 bases, with 15 bases between the two germline ends. The CDR3 consists of 15 residues. Germline V CDR1 and CDR2: DFQATT, SNEGSKA (reference sequence). The CDR3 DNA follows: TGCAGTGCCTCCCGAGGGGCTATCTCCTACAATGAGCAGTTCTTC. It translates to CSASRGAISYNEQFF.

This clonotype was seen ten or more times. Written as DNA, the CDR3 is TGTGCCAGCAGTCTCCCGCCAGAGACCCAGTACTTC. Translation gives CASSLPPETQYF. The V and J genes are TRBV12-3 or TRBV12-4 and TRBJ2-5; D unclear. The CDR3 length is 12 residues. V was cut by 5 bases and J by 4 bases, with 8 bases left in between.

CDR3 nucleotide sequence: TGTGCCAGCAGCTTAGGGCGGGGCGAGGGGCAGTATTTT. This translates into CASSLGRGEGQYF. V is TRBV7-9 and J is TRBJ2-3, with D possibly being TRBD2 (6 bases). Trimming removed 1 base at V and 11 bases at J, with 13 bases between. This CDR3 region has 13 residues. The V gene's germline CDR1 is SEHNR and CDR2 FQNEAQ (reference sequence).

The gene calls are TRBV7-9 and TRBJ1-2, with D hard to call. Trimming pared 5 bases from V and 8 bases from J, leaving 12 bases between. This CDR3 is built from 12 residues. The germline V gene encodes CDR1 SEHNR and CDR2 FQNEAQ (reference sequence). CDR3: CASSLGALGYTF. The CDR3 region has the DNA TGTGCCAGCAGCCTGGGAGCTTTAGGCTACACCTTC. Drawing the rest from reference TRBV7-9 and TRBJ1-2, the complete variable domain is DTGVSQNPRHKITKRGQNVTFRCDPISEHNRLYWYRQTLGQGPEFLTYFQNEAQLEKSRLLSDRFSAERPKGSFSTLEIQRTEQGDSAMYLCASSLGALGYTFGSGTRLTVV.

In this sample, this clonotype turned up a few times. The CDR3 protein is CASSVTSGTHEQFF. The DNA of the CDR3 is TGCGCCAGCAGCGTGACTAGCGGGACCCATGAGCAGTTCTTC. The J gene is TRBJ2-1, the V gene TRBV5-1; 11 nucleotides match TRBD2. Germline CDR1 is SGHRS and CDR2 is YFSETQ. This CDR3 contains 14 residues. Germline trimming cut 4 bases from V and 8 bases from J; bases unmatched to any gene: 5. Together with reference TRBV5-1 and TRBJ2-1, the CDR3 gives the full variable domain: KAGVTQTPRYLIKTRGQQVTLSCSPISGHRSVSWYQQTPGQGLQFLFEYFSETQRNKGNFPGRFSGRQFSNSRSEMNVSTLELGDSALYLCASSVTSGTHEQFFGPGTRLTVL.

This clonotype was detected only a few times. V is TRBV20-1 and J is TRBJ2-3, with D perhaps TRBD2 (6 bases). The CDR3 runs to 17 residues. Germline loops: CDR1 DFQATT, CDR2 SNEGSKA (reference sequence). The germline V and J ends were trimmed by 4 bases and 0 bases, with 20 bases remaining between them. DNA for the CDR3: TGCAGTGCTACTGGGGACTCGACGAGCGCTAGCACAGATACGCAGTATTTT. It translates to CSATGDSTSASTDTQYF.

This clonotype was counted many times. J is TRBJ1-6 and V is TRBV7-9, with D perhaps TRBD1 (5 bases). The CDR3 loop spans 14 amino acids. Deletions cut 1 base from V and 5 bases from J, with 6 bases between. CDR1 and CDR2 from the germline V gene are SEHNR and FQNEAQ (reference sequence). CDR3 nucleotide sequence: TGTGCCAGCAGCTTAGAAGGGGATAATTCACCCCTCCACTTT. Residues: CASSLEGDNSPLHF.

J is TRBJ2-1 and V is TRBV7-6, with 10 bases matching TRBD2. This CDR3 region has 13 residues. Trimming at V came to 5 bases and at J to 10 bases, leaving 5 bases not matched to a gene. CDR1 is SGHVS and CDR2 is FNYEAQ in the germline V gene. In DNA, the CDR3 is TGTGCCAGCAGCAATAGCGGGGGGTACGAGCAGTTCTTC. Translated, it gives CASSNSGGYEQFF. Together with reference TRBV7-6 and TRBJ2-1, the CDR3 gives the full variable domain: GAGVSQSPRYKVTKRGQDVALRCDPISGHVSLYWYRQALGQGPEFLTYFNYEAQQDKSGLPNDRFSAERPEGSISTLTIQRTEQRDSAMYRCASSNSGGYEQFFGPGTRLTVL.